This TCR beta chain was recorded in a study of blood T cell repertoires in COVID-19. The CDR3 is 14 residues long. The V gene's germline CDR1 is LNHDA and CDR2 SQIVND (reference sequence). Trimming took 5 bases from V and 4 from J; bases not matched to a gene: 7. Generated by immunoSEQ multiplex PCR, the TCRdb table keeps only in-frame clones and is missing some. The sample yields approximately 300,000 clones, nearly 90% seen once. The origin of this receptor is a woman younger than 45 who had recovered from COVID-19. Sequencing input: PBMCs or T cells enriched from blood (not recorded which). The rearrangement uses TRBV19 and TRBJ1-2, with 7 bases matching TRBD1. CDR3 loop: CASSPQGQSYGYTF. DNA of the CDR3: TGTGCCAGTAGTCCCCAGGGACAGAGCTATGGCTACACCTTC. The variable domain in full, completed from reference TRBV19 and TRBJ1-2, reads DGGITQSPKYLFRKEGQNVTLSCEQNLNHDAMYWYRQDPGQGLRLIYYSQIVNDFQKGDIAEGYSVSREKKESFPLTVTSAQKNPTAFYLCASSPQGQSYGYTFGSGTRLTVV.